This TCR beta chain appears in the sequencing data of a study of blood T cells in healthy people across ages. The sample holds a few counts of this clonotype. No antigen is known for it. A second PCR, run for about 6 to 11 cycles, used a sample-barcoded 5' primer plus a J-beta primer mix. The template-switch adaptor, which had 12 random nucleotides, put a tag on each cDNA molecule. TCRdb processed the 5' RACE reads anew with MiXCR; each CDR3 protein has one entry. This table holds roughly 2 million distinct CDR3 sequences, 40% to 55% found once. Germline trimming cut 6 bases from V and 9 bases from J; bases unmatched to any gene: 5. Germline loops: CDR1 MNHNY, CDR2 SVGAGI (reference sequence). This CDR3 region has 12 residues. General observations from the study: More naive CD4+ cells and higher diversity were found in long-lived than in aged donors. Older individuals had lower TCR beta diversity per million T cells (the decline was roughly linear).

The sequence came from a woman between 35 and 50 years old in good health. This chain connects TRBV6-6 to TRBJ2-3; 8 positions agree with TRBD1. Sequences were obtained from blood. CDR3 amino acids: CASSVRDRTQYF. CDR3 sequence (DNA): TGTGCCAGCAGCGTCCGGGACAGGACGCAGTATTTT.